A single sample is the source of the 21 T cell receptor beta chains below, sequenced in a study of cytomegalovirus exposure and HLA in healthy donors. PCR involved 60 Vbeta and 13 Jbeta primers. The method was immunoSEQ multiplex PCR; TCRdb's version includes in-frame clones alone and lacks a portion of them. The table records around 120,000 clones, less than 85% of them present only once. Sequenced: PBMCs. These receptors originate from a man aged 45-65 years in good health and CMV-seropositive.

This rearrangement joins TRBV10-3 to TRBJ1-1, with D maybe TRBD1 (5 bases). The germline V gene has CDR1 ENHRY and CDR2 SYGVKD. Trimming removed 2 bases at V and 1 base at J, with 11 bases between. This CDR3 has 15 residues. The CDR3 protein is CAISEADTPNTEAFF. The CDR3, as DNA: TGTGCCATCAGTGAGGCGGACACACCGAACACTGAAGCTTTCTTT.

The gene calls are TRBV27 and TRBJ1-1; 7 bases match TRBD1. The CDR3 has 15 residues. Per germline, CDR1 MNHEY and CDR2 SMNVEV (reference sequence). V dropped 5 bases and J dropped 1; count of bases not matched to a gene: 7. DNA of the CDR3: TGTGCCAGCAGTAGAAGTGACAGGGCGAACACTGAAGCTTTCTTT. It yields the protein CASSRSDRANTEAFF.

The genes are TRBV7-9 and TRBJ2-2; no clear D gene. This CDR3 is 13 amino acids long. Germline V gene sequence: CDR1 SEHNR, CDR2 FQNEAQ (reference sequence). The germline V and J ends were trimmed by 2 bases and 6 bases, with 7 bases remaining between them. The CDR3 loop is CASSLMSAGELFF. The CDR3 DNA follows: TGTGCCAGCAGCTTAATGAGCGCCGGGGAGCTGTTTTTT.

This clone was detected once. The chain has TRBV7-9 and TRBJ2-2, with D perhaps TRBD2 (7 bases). Trimming took 7 bases from V and 5 from J, leaving 20 bases between them. CDR1 is SEHNR and CDR2 is FQNEAQ in the germline V gene (reference sequence). The CDR3 has 16 residues. CDR3: CASTWGGRRGTGELFF. The DNA for the CDR3 is TGTGCCAGCACCTGGGGGGGGCGAAGAGGGACCGGGGAGCTGTTTTTT.

The chain recombines TRBV10-1 with TRBJ2-3; weak D call: TRBD2 (5 bases). The germline V and J ends were trimmed by 2 bases and 2 bases, with 8 bases remaining between them. The CDR3 is made up of 14 amino acids. CDR1 and CDR2 from the germline V gene are WNHNN and SYGVQD (reference sequence). The DNA of the CDR3 is TGCGCCAGCAGTGAGAGAGGGTTCACAGATACGCAGTATTTT. Residues: CASSERGFTDTQYF.

V and J are TRBV29-1 and TRBJ1-2, with D perhaps matching TRBD1 (5 bases). Trimming left V 7 bases short and J 2 bases short, with 14 bases between. The germline V gene encodes CDR1 SQVTM and CDR2 ANQGSEA. The CDR3 is 13 residues long. The CDR3 here is CSAMTVTNYGYTF. The DNA for the CDR3 is TGCAGCGCTATGACAGTTACAAACTATGGCTACACCTTC.

The chain uses TRBV5-1 and TRBJ2-7, with 7 bases that match TRBD1. V shed 2 bases and J 3 bases; nucleotides not matched to a gene: 17. Per germline, CDR1 SGHRS and CDR2 YFSETQ. The CDR3 totals 18 residues. The DNA for the CDR3 is TGCGCCAGCAGCTTACCCCGAACTAAACAGGGGTGGAGCTACGAGCAGTACTTC. Its protein is CASSLPRTKQGWSYEQYF.

The V call is TRBV7-9, the J call TRBJ1-4; 10 bases map to TRBD1. This CDR3 is built from 15 residues. V gave up 5 bases and J gave up 6 bases; unmatched junction bases: 6. The germline gives CDR1 SEHNR, CDR2 FQNEAQ (reference sequence). CDR3 loop: CASSPTGGRDEKLFF. CDR3 DNA: TGTGCCAGCAGCCCGACAGGGGGCAGGGATGAAAAACTGTTTTTT.

The chain has TRBV6-5 and TRBJ2-3, with 8 positions matching TRBD1. Germline assignment: CDR1 MNHEY and CDR2 SVGAGI. The CDR3 runs 14 residues. J lost 5 bases, V lost 2 bases, and 3 bases had no gene match. CDR3 coding DNA: TGTGCCAGCAGTTACCGACAGGGGATAGATACGCAGTATTTT. Its translation is CASSYRQGIDTQYF.

V and J are TRBV19 and TRBJ2-2; D perhaps matches TRBD1 (5 bases). Germline-derived CDR1 and CDR2 are LNHDA and SQIVND (reference sequence). The ends were cut back, 7 bases at V and 3 bases at J, with 12 bases in the middle. The CDR3 runs 14 residues. CDR3 in DNA: TGTGCCAGTATGGCAGGGCTCTACACCGGGGAGCTGTTTTTT. Amino acids: CASMAGLYTGELFF.

V gene TRBV5-4 combines with J gene TRBJ2-5; 9 nucleotides line up with TRBD1. CDR1 and CDR2 (germline): SGHNT, YYREEE (reference sequence). The CDR3 has 15 amino acids. V gave up 3 bases and J gave up 3 bases; unmatched junction bases: 6. In nucleotides, the CDR3 is TGTGCCAGCAGCTCCTTTCGGACAGGGGAAGAGACCCAGTACTTC. It yields the protein CASSSFRTGEETQYF.

The chain employs TRBV5-1 and TRBJ1-1; 7 bases match TRBD1. CDR1 is SGHRS and CDR2 is YFSETQ in the germline V gene. The CDR3 has 15 residues. V trimming: 1 base; J trimming: 3 bases; junction bases outside the gene matches: 6. The CDR3 DNA is TGCGCCAGCAGCTTGTCAGGGACAGAGTACACTGAAGCTTTCTTT. This gives the protein CASSLSGTEYTEAFF.

In the case of this clone: One end of the junction fails to match germline, which may point to a read error. This specimen includes other DNA sequences encoding the same CDR3. The chain combines TRBV2 with TRBJ2-7, with D tentatively TRBD2 (5 bases). This CDR3 contains 14 residues. Germline V CDR1 and CDR2: SNHLY, FYNNEI. This CDR3 is CASSDTLGLYEQYF. CDR3 DNA: TGCGCCAGCAGCGACACACTAGGACTCTACGAGCAGTACTTC.

V usage is TRBV19 and J usage is TRBJ2-3, with unresolved D. This CDR3 is built from 13 residues. The germline V gene has CDR1 LNHDA and CDR2 SQIVND (reference sequence). Trimming removed 2 bases from V and 1 base from J, with 4 bases in between. The CDR3 here is CASSIIGTDTQYF. In DNA form, the CDR3 reads TGTGCCAGTAGTATAATCGGCACAGATACGCAGTATTTT.

The V call is TRBV7-2, the J call TRBJ2-7; TRBD1 matches at 9 bases. The V segment lost 5 bases and the J segment 6 bases; nucleotides outside the gene matches: 14. The CDR3 sequence is 16 residues long. Per the germline V gene, CDR1 is SGHTA and CDR2 is FQGNSA. The CDR3 spells CASSPQFGTGRTEQYF. CDR3 bases: TGTGCCAGCAGCCCCCAATTCGGGACAGGGAGGACCGAGCAGTACTTC. Complete variable domain (other parts from reference TRBV7-2 and TRBJ2-7): GAGVSQSPSNKVTEKGKDVELRCDPISGHTALYWYRQSLGQGLEFLIYFQGNSAPDKSGLPSDRFSAERTGGSVSTLTIQRTQQEDSAVYLCASSPQFGTGRTEQYFGPGTRLTVT.

V usage is TRBV15 and J usage is TRBJ2-3; 9 bases are shared with TRBD2. This CDR3 is built from 18 residues. V was pared by 1 base and J by 1 base, with 9 bases of the junction left unmatched. Germline values: CDR1 LNHNV, CDR2 YYDKDF (reference sequence). In DNA form, the CDR3 reads TGTGCCACCAGCAGAGGGGCGATAGCGGGGGTTGGCACAGATACGCAGTATTTT. Translating gives CATSRGAIAGVGTDTQYF.

The chain carries TRBV29-1 and TRBJ1-4, with D maybe TRBD1 (5 bases). Between the trimmed V and J ends, which lost 3 bases and 8 bases, there was a span of 10 bases. Germline values: CDR1 SQVTM, CDR2 ANQGSEA. The CDR3 length is 12 residues. The CDR3 region is CSVDTGLEKLFF. The CDR3 bases are TGCAGCGTTGATACGGGACTCGAAAAACTGTTTTTT.

The chain uses TRBV6-5 and TRBJ1-6, with D unresolved. Deletions cut 2 bases from V and 10 bases from J, with 9 bases between. The CDR3 spans 13 residues. Germline V CDR1 and CDR2: MNHEY, SVGAGI. The CDR3, as DNA: TGTGCCAGCAGTTACATGGCACAATCACCCCTCCACTTT. Translating gives CASSYMAQSPLHF.

V is TRBV2 and J is TRBJ2-3, with TRBD2 matching 7 bases. Germline V gene lookup returns CDR1 SNHLY and CDR2 FYNNEI. With 8 bases clipped from V and 1 base from J, the junction kept 9 bases outside the gene matches. The CDR3 loop spans 15 amino acids. CDR3 residues: CASPVAGEGTDTQYF. CDR3 sequence (DNA): TGTGCCAGCCCTGTGGCGGGAGAGGGCACAGATACGCAGTATTTT.

This chain uses TRBV27 with TRBJ1-1; D remains ambiguous. V was cut by 6 bases and J by 0 bases, with 11 bases left in between. This CDR3 comprises 14 residues. The germline CDR1 and CDR2 sequences are MNHEY and SMNVEV (reference sequence). CDR3 residues: CASRYLQMNTEAFF. As DNA, the CDR3 is TGTGCCAGCAGATACTTACAGATGAACACTGAAGCTTTCTTT.

This clone was detected only a few times. The CDR3 DNA follows: TGTGCCAGCAGCTTAGCAGGAGGTAACACCGGGGAGCTGTTTTTT. Translating gives CASSLAGGNTGELFF. The chain employs TRBV11-3 and TRBJ2-2; a weak D match, TRBD2 (5 bases). CDR1 is SGHNT, CDR2 YENEEA, per germline. The CDR3 is 15 residues long. Trimming removed 1 base at V and 2 bases at J, with 8 bases between.